This T cell receptor (beta chain) was recovered during a study of T cell clonotyping in hematopoietic cell transplantation. On the study more broadly: Recipient samples before transplant were obtained post-cytoreduction. General study results and limits: CD4 and CD8 repertoire contributions could not be separated without sorting. After transplant, recipient diversity fell while pathologically expanded clonotypes grew through day 180.

V trimming: 7 bases; J trimming: 5 bases; junction bases outside the gene matches: 2. This CDR3 has 11 residues. Per germline, CDR1 SGHRS and CDR2 YFSETQ. For this clone: Its antigen is not identified.

Specified time point: recipient sample about 28 days before transplant, after cytoreduction. Recipients were bled about 28 days pretransplant and at posttransplant days 30, 100, 180. The protocol was immunoSEQ multiplex PCR, while the TCRdb copy is restricted to in-frame clones and leaves out a portion. Of about 41,000 clones listed, 75% to 90% are singletons. The sequence came from a man in his sixties with acute myeloid leukemia. Some clones in this sample may be carry-over from other donors' samples. This sample comprised peripheral blood mononuclear cells, obtained before stem cell transplant. This chain connects TRBV5-1 to TRBJ2-7; 8 bases map to TRBD1. The CDR3 region has the DNA TGCGCCAGCGGACAGGGAGACGAGCAGTACTTC. This sequence encodes CASGQGDEQYF.